This TCR beta chain is drawn from a study of PD-L1 blockade in urothelial cancer. Time point in this sample: pretreatment peripheral blood. Germline V gene lookup returns CDR1 SGHTS and CDR2 YDEGEE. V was cut by 0 bases and J by 0 bases, with 7 bases left in between. The CDR3 length is 15 residues. Synthetic spike-ins, TCR analog templates, were added into each PCR. Sequencing used immunoSEQ multiplex PCR; TCRdb keeps in-frame clones, though not all of them. The table shows tens of thousands of clones, with approximately 87% occurring only once. This receptor was identified in a man between 70 and 80 years old with urothelial cancer. This rearrangement joins TRBV5-8 to TRBJ2-1; tentatively, D is TRBD2 (5 bases). Source: PBMCs, taken around atezolizumab (anti-PD-L1) treatment. CDR3 DNA: TGTGCCAGCAGCTTGGGACGGGACTCCTACAATGAGCAGTTCTTC. Translated, it gives CASSLGRDSYNEQFF. Full variable domain (remainder filled in from reference TRBV5-8 and TRBJ2-1): EAGVTQSPTHLIKTRGQQATLRCSPISGHTSVYWYQQALGLGLQFLLWYDEGEERNRGNFPPRFSGRQFPNYSSELNVNALELEDSALYLCASSLGRDSYNEQFFGPGTRLTVL.